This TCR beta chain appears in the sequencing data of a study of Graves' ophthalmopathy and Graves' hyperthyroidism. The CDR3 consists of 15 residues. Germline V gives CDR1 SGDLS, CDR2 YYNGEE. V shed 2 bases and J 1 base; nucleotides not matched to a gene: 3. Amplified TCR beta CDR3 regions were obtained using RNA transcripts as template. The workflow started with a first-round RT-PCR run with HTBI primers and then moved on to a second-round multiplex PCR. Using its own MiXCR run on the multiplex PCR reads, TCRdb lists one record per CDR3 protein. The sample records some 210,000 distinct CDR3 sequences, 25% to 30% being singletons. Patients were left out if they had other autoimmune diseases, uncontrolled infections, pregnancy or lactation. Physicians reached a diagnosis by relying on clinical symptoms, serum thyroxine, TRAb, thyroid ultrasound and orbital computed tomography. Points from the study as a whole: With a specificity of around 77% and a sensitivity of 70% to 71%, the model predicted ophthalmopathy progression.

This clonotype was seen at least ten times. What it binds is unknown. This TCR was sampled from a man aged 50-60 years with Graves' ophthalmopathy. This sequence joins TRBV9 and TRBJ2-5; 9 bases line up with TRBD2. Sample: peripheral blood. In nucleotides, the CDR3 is TGTGCCAGCAGCGTCGCGGGAGGGCCCCAAGAGACCCAGTACTTC. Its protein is CASSVAGGPQETQYF.